This paragraph covers one TCR beta chain sequence. Per germline, CDR1 SGHVS and CDR2 FQNEAQ. Between the trimmed V and J ends, which lost 3 bases and 2 bases, there was a span of 10 bases. This CDR3 is 14 amino acids long. These data belong to a study of blood T cell repertoires in COVID-19. The overall study: PBMCs, B-cell-depleted T cells, or T cells provided the cDNA or gDNA that made up the material.

Clones were read by immunoSEQ multiplex PCR, and TCRdb kept only the in-frame ones, dropping some. The sample has about 220,000 clones, around 89% seen once. The source of this sequence is a woman in her twenties or thirties who had recovered from COVID-19. The chain combines TRBV7-8 with TRBJ1-1; a weak D match, TRBD1 (6 bases). Sequencing used PBMCs or T cells enriched from blood (not recorded which). CDR3 in DNA: TGTGCCAGCAGCTTTTCCAGGGGCAACACTGAAGCTTTCTTT. It encodes CASSFSRGNTEAFF.